The 6 T cell receptor beta chains in this list originate from one sample, sequenced in a study of blood T cell repertoires in COVID-19. Repertoires were generated with immunoSEQ multiplex PCR, while TCRdb's copy carries only in-frame clones and drops some. The sample contains 150,000 to 200,000 clones, about 76% of which appear only once. Sequenced sample: peripheral blood. These receptors were collected from a woman between 50 and 59 years old with active or convalescent COVID-19.

This sequence joins TRBV6-6 and TRBJ2-3; no firm D call. CDR1 and CDR2 from the germline V gene are MNHNY and SVGAGI (reference sequence). Trimming removed 6 bases at V and 9 bases at J, with 19 bases between. The CDR3 spans 14 residues. In DNA, the CDR3 is TGTGCCAGCAGCCTGATGAATGGAGCTGGGACGCAGTATTTT. The encoded protein is CASSLMNGAGTQYF.

V usage is TRBV5-1 and J usage is TRBJ2-7; no clear D gene. This CDR3 is 12 amino acids long. V was clipped by 4 bases and J by 0 bases, with 5 bases between them. CDR1 is SGHRS and CDR2 is YFSETQ in the germline V gene. This CDR3 is CASSLSSYEQYF. The CDR3 DNA is TGCGCCAGCAGCCTGAGCTCCTACGAGCAGTACTTC.

The V call is TRBV7-2, the J call TRBJ1-6; 8 bases fit TRBD1. The CDR3 is made up of 16 amino acids. V shed 4 bases, J shed 5 bases, and the junction held 7 bases outside the gene matches. Germline loops: CDR1 SGHTA, CDR2 FQGNSA. The CDR3 bases are TGTGCCAGCAGCTCCAGGACAGGGACGAATAATTCACCCCTCCACTTT. Translating gives CASSSRTGTNNSPLHF.

The chain is built from TRBV6-2 or TRBV6-3 and TRBJ2-5, with D maybe TRBD2 (6 bases). The V end was cut by 2 bases, the J end by 7 bases, with 11 bases between. CDR1 and CDR2 (germline): MNHEY, SVGEGT. The CDR3 consists of 13 residues. For the CDR3, the DNA is TGTGCCAGCAGTTACGGGACTTTGGGGACCCAGTACTTC. Translated: CASSYGTLGTQYF.

This CDR3 reads CASSLGHEGVTEAFF. As DNA, the CDR3 is TGCGCCAGCAGCTTGGGACACGAGGGGGTCACTGAAGCTTTCTTT. The chain is built from TRBV5-1 and TRBJ1-1; D possibly corresponds to TRBD1 (6 bases). This CDR3 comprises 15 residues. Germline-derived CDR1 and CDR2 are SGHRS and YFSETQ. The V gene lost 0 bases and the J gene lost 4 bases, with 13 bases spanning the gap. The full variable domain, completed using reference TRBV5-1 and TRBJ1-1, is KAGVTQTPRYLIKTRGQQVTLSCSPISGHRSVSWYQQTPGQGLQFLFEYFSETQRNKGNFPGRFSGRQFSNSRSEMNVSTLELGDSALYLCASSLGHEGVTEAFFGQGTRLTVV.

This clone has just one count. The chain recombines TRBV7-2 with TRBJ1-6; 7 bases map to TRBD1. Per the germline V gene, CDR1 is SGHTA and CDR2 is FQGNSA. The CDR3 extends over 14 amino acids. J gave up 6 bases and V 6 bases, and 5 bases lay outside the gene matches. The CDR3: CASRGDSFNSPLHF. In DNA, the CDR3 is TGTGCCAGCAGAGGGGACAGCTTTAATTCACCCCTCCACTTT.